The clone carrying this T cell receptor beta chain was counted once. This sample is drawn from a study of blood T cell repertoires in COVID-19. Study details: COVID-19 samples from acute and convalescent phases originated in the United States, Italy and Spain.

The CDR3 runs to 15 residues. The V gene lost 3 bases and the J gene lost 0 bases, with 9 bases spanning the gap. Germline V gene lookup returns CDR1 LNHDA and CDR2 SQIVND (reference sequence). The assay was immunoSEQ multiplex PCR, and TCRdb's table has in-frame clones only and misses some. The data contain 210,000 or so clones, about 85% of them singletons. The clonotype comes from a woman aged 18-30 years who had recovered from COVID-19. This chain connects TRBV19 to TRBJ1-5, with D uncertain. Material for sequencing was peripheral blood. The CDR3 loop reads CASSIFQYSNQPQHF. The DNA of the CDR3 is TGTGCCAGTAGTATCTTCCAGTATAGCAATCAGCCCCAGCATTTT.